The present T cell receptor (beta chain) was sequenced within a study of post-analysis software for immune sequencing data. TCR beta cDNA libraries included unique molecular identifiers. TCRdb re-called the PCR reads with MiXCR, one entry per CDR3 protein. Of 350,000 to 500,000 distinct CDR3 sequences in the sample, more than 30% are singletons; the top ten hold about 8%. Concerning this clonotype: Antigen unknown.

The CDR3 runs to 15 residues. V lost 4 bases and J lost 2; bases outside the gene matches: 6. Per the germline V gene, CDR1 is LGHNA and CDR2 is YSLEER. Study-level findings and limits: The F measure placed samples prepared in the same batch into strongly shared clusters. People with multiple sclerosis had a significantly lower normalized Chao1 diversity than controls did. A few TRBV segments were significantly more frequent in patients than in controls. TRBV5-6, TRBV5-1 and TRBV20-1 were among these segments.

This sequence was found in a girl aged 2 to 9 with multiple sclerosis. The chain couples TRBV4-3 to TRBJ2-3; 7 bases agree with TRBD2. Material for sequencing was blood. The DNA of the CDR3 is TGCGCCAGCAGCCGACACGGGACTACCACAGATACGCAGTATTTT. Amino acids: CASSRHGTTTDTQYF.